Sequencing of this T cell receptor beta chain was carried out in a study of control samples from healthy donors and cancer patients. From germline, CDR1 is SGHNT and CDR2 YENEEA. The CDR3 runs to 14 residues. V was clipped by 5 bases and J by 2 bases, with 10 bases between them. Here immunoSEQ multiplex PCR was the method, and the copy in TCRdb shows in-frame clones only, minus some. The repertoire holds over 150,000 clones, with just over 95% as singletons. The sequencing sample was made of blood. The chain uses TRBV11-3 and TRBJ1-3, with D tentatively TRBD1 (5 bases). This clonotype originated in a woman in her 30s in good health. CDR3 protein: CASSGGTAGNTIYF. The CDR3 DNA sequence: TGTGCCAGCAGCGGAGGGACTGCTGGAAACACCATATATTTT. The variable domain in full, completed from reference TRBV11-3 and TRBJ1-3, reads EAGVVQSPRYKIIEKKQPVAFWCNPISGHNTLYWYLQNLGQGPELLIRYENEEAVDDSQLPKDRFSAERLKGVDSTLKIQPAELGDSAVYLCASSGGTAGNTIYFGEGSWLTVV.